Below, one T cell receptor beta chain is given with its context. Its antigen is still unknown. This PCR relied on a set of 60 Vbeta primers and 13 Jbeta primers. The data were produced by immunoSEQ multiplex PCR, yet TCRdb's version contains in-frame clones alone and is incomplete. The sample has 160,000 or so clones, 87% seen once. Deletions cut 4 bases from V and 4 bases from J, with 14 bases between. The CDR3 totals 15 residues. Germline loops: CDR1 MNHNS, CDR2 SASEGT. This sample is part of a study of cytomegalovirus exposure and HLA in healthy donors. Overall study results and limits: Published work reported that the classifier diagnosed cytomegalovirus status with high specificity and sensitivity. The authors later linked a missense DCLRE1C variant to TCR beta V- and J-gene trimming. When a later analysis was performed, an Asian-associated ancestry cluster reportedly had fewer N-insertions than the approximately 700-donor mean. Later work found that TCR association rates differed between HLA loci; DRB1 had the most and HLA-C the fewest.

What was sequenced was PBMCs. This receptor was obtained from a woman in her thirties in good health and CMV-seronegative. The genes are TRBV6-1 and TRBJ1-5; the D is unclear. The CDR3 DNA reads TGTGCCAGCAGTGCAGTCCTCATCGAAAATCAGCCCCAGCATTTT. It translates to CASSAVLIENQPQHF.